These 10 T cell receptor beta chains were all obtained from the same sample, sequenced in a study of blood T cell repertoires in COVID-19 (dated by TCRdb to the early 2020s). Libraries were built with the immunoSEQ multiplex PCR assay. Not all clones reach the TCRdb copy of this immuneACCESS table, which keeps in-frame sequences only. Checked studies attribute under half of the gap to unresolved V genes and leave the rest unexplained. This sample gives about 130,000 clones in total; approximately 83% of them show up just once. The ten largest account for roughly 3% of the sample. Sample: peripheral blood. The source is a woman older than 75 with acute or convalescent COVID-19.

The chain links TRBV5-1 to TRBJ1-2; 9 positions agree with TRBD1. V gave up 2 bases and J gave up 5 bases; unmatched junction bases: 4. The germline gives CDR1 SGHRS, CDR2 YFSETQ. This CDR3 has 14 amino acids. For the CDR3, the DNA is TGCGCCAGCAGCTTCGGACAGGGGCAATATGGCTACACCTTC. It codes for CASSFGQGQYGYTF.

The chain links TRBV3-1 (or the pseudogene TRBV3-2) to TRBJ1-4; TRBD1 matches at 8 bases. V dropped 5 bases and J dropped 2; count of bases not matched to a gene: 4. This CDR3 spans 15 amino acids. Germline assignment: CDR1 LGHDT and CDR2 YNNKEL (reference sequence). The CDR3 region is CASSAQGATNEKLFF. CDR3 sequence (DNA): TGTGCCAGCAGCGCCCAGGGGGCGACTAATGAAAAACTGTTTTTT.

V is TRBV18 and J is TRBJ2-2; 10 bases are shared with TRBD2. From germline, CDR1 is KGHSH and CDR2 LQKENI. With V trimmed by 3 bases and J by 0 bases, 4 bases remained unmatched. The CDR3 has 17 residues. The CDR3 nucleotides read TGTGCCAGCTCACCGCGGACTAGCGGATCGAACACCGGGGAGCTGTTTTTT. Its protein product is CASSPRTSGSNTGELFF.

The V call is TRBV30, the J call TRBJ1-3, with TRBD1 as a possible D gene (6 bases). The germline V and J ends were trimmed by 7 bases and 0 bases, with 16 bases remaining between them. The CDR3 extends over 15 amino acids. CDR1 is GTSNPN, CDR2 SVGIG, per germline (reference sequence). Written as DNA, the CDR3 is TGTGCCTTTAACTTCGACAGGACCTCTGGAAACACCATATATTTT. It yields the protein CAFNFDRTSGNTIYF.

The chain employs TRBV11-2 and TRBJ1-5, with unresolved D. Looked up from germline, CDR1 is SGHAT and CDR2 is FQNNGV. The CDR3 totals 10 residues. V shed 4 bases and J shed 11 bases, with 6 bases lying between them. The CDR3, as DNA: TGTGCCAGCAGCTGTATATCCCAGCATTTT. It translates to CASSCISQHF.

This CDR3 is CASSLDLVHPVTEAFF. In DNA form, the CDR3 reads TGTGCCAGCAGCTTGGATTTAGTCCACCCCGTCACTGAAGCTTTCTTT. The chain combines TRBV5-4 with TRBJ1-1; no definite D call. The CDR3 spans 16 residues. Trimming stripped 0 bases from V and 4 bases from J, with 16 bases between. The germline gives CDR1 SGHNT, CDR2 YYREEE (reference sequence).

This clone has a handful of counts. The chain links TRBV12-5 to TRBJ1-2; D is undetermined. The CDR3 length is 12 residues. The V end was cut by 6 bases, the J end by 4 bases, with 9 bases between. Looked up from germline, CDR1 is LGHNT and CDR2 is FRNRAP. The CDR3 DNA reads as TGTGCTAGTGGGGACTTAACCTATGGCTACACCTTC. This sequence encodes CASGDLTYGYTF.

The chain links TRBV30 to TRBJ1-5; a weak D match, TRBD1 (5 bases). Trimming took off 3 bases at V and 0 bases at J, with 24 bases between the two ends. The CDR3 has 19 residues. CDR1 is GTSNPN and CDR2 is SVGIG in the germline V gene (reference sequence). CDR3: CAWRKIPRAGDDSNQPQHF. For the CDR3, the DNA is TGTGCCTGGAGAAAAATCCCCAGGGCGGGGGATGATAGCAATCAGCCCCAGCATTTT. Full variable domain (remainder filled in from reference TRBV30 and TRBJ1-5): SQTIHQWPATLVQPVGSPLSLECTVEGTSNPNLYWYRQAAGRGLQLLFYSVGIGQISSEVPQNLSASRPQDRQFILSSKKLLLSDSGFYLCAWRKIPRAGDDSNQPQHFGDGTRLSIL.

The V gene is TRBV7-9, the J gene TRBJ2-7, with D unclear. Looked up from germline, CDR1 is SEHNR and CDR2 is FQNEAQ (reference sequence). The CDR3 has 13 amino acids. Trimming pared 3 bases from V and 4 bases from J, leaving 10 bases between. CDR3 loop: CASSFSRSYEQYF. CDR3 coding DNA: TGTGCCAGCAGCTTCTCCAGGTCGTACGAGCAGTACTTC.

The chain recombines TRBV29-1 with TRBJ1-1; TRBD1 might be the D (5 bases). The V gene lost 4 bases and the J gene lost 4 bases, with 10 bases spanning the gap. The CDR3 has 12 residues. Germline CDR1 reads SQVTM; CDR2 reads ANQGSEA. The CDR3 bases are TGCAGCGTTGTGGGGCAGTTCACTGAAGCTTTCTTT. This codes for CSVVGQFTEAFF.